This TCR beta chain was sequenced in a study of T cells in Graves' hyperthyroidism and ophthalmopathy. For the study at large: Prior to any treatment, at the point of initial diagnosis, peripheral blood was collected.

Many counts were recorded for this clonotype. Amplified TCR beta CDR3 regions came from RNA transcripts. Primed by the HTBI set, a first-round RT-PCR was run on the TCR CDR3. TCRdb passed the multiplex PCR reads through MiXCR, listing each CDR3 protein once. The data contain about 250,000 distinct CDR3 sequences, 22% of them seen just once; the ten biggest clones take up around 65%. Patients affected by ophthalmopathy presented a Clinical Activity Score of at least 3, a NOSPECS grade of at least 4, and disease duration below 3 months. Criteria for exclusion of patients were uncontrolled infection, other autoimmune disease, pregnancy or lactation. J was trimmed by 4 bases and V by 6 bases; bases with no gene match: 2. This CDR3 contains 12 residues. Germline CDR1 reads MDHEN; CDR2 reads SYDVKM.

The chain couples TRBV28 to TRBJ1-2; TRBD1 matches at 7 bases. The sequence derives from a man in his thirties or forties with Graves' ophthalmopathy. Sequencing used blood. DNA for the CDR3: TGTGCCAGCAGGGGACAGTCCTATGGCTACACCTTC. Its translation is CASRGQSYGYTF.